This T cell receptor beta chain was captured in a study of T-cell reconstitution after alpha-beta-depleted transplantation in children. As it was prepared, the TCRbeta library received unique molecular identifiers. Each CDR3 protein gets one entry after TCRdb re-called the PCR reads with MiXCR. Counted here are a few hundred thousand distinct CDR3 sequences, 9.5% to 13% occurring once; the ten biggest clones make up roughly 6%. The sample holds many counts of this clonotype. The CDR3 totals 13 residues. The V and J ends lost 2 bases and 5 bases respectively, with 5 bases between them. The germline V gene encodes CDR1 SGHRS and CDR2 YFSETQ.

Here the sequenced sample was PBMCs from the stem cell graft donor, taken from the stem cell graft. This sequence joins TRBV5-1 and TRBJ1-6; D is uncertain. The TCR was taken from a human donor who donated a stem cell graft to a child with acute myeloid leukemia. CDR3 amino acids: CASSFEDNSPLHF. Here the CDR3 DNA reads TGCGCCAGCAGCTTCGAAGATAATTCACCCCTCCACTTT.